This T cell receptor (beta chain) was sequenced for a study of Ad26.COV2.S vaccination and SARS-CoV-2 variants. For the study at large: Dosing was one shot or two shots 56 days apart.

Study findings and constraints: Non-spike TCR breadth was similar in vaccine and placebo recipients.

The treatment: around 19 received Ad26.COV2.S at low or high dose, single or two shots; about 5 received placebo; per-sample allocation not given. The investigators took samples on day 63 after the first vaccine or placebo injection. Its platform was an Ad26 vector, and its expressed antigen was Wuhan-strain SARS-CoV-2 spike. CDR1 MGHRA and CDR2 YSYEKL come from the germline V gene. Between the trimmed V and J ends, which lost 3 bases and 7 bases, there was a span of 16 bases. The CDR3 covers 14 residues. Details on this clone: Its target is unknown.

Here immunoSEQ multiplex PCR was the method, and the copy in TCRdb shows in-frame clones only, minus some. This table holds around 300,000 clones, 85% to 90% found once. This clonotype was sampled from a person aged 18-65 years who received the Ad26.COV2.S COVID-19 vaccine or a placebo. Source: peripheral blood, taken in a trial of Ad26.COV2.S vaccine versus placebo. The rearrangement joins TRBV4-1 to TRBJ2-7; a weak D match, TRBD2 (5 bases). CDR3 in amino acids: CASSQFIAPQEQYF. In DNA, the CDR3 is TGCGCCAGCAGCCAGTTTATAGCGCCCCAGGAGCAGTACTTC.